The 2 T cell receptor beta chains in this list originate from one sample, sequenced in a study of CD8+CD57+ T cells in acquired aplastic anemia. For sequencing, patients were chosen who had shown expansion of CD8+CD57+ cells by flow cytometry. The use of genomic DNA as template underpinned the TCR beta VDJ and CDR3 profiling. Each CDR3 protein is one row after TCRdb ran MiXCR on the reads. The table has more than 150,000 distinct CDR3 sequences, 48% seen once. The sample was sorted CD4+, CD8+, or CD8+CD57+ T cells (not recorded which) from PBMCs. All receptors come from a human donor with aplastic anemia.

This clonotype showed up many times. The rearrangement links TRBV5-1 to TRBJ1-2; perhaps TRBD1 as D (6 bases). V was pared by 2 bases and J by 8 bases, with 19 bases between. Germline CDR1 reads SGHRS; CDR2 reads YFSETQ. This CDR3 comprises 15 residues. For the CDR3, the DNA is TGCGCCAGCAGCTTCAACCAGGGGCTCATGGACGGCTACACCTTC. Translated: CASSFNQGLMDGYTF.

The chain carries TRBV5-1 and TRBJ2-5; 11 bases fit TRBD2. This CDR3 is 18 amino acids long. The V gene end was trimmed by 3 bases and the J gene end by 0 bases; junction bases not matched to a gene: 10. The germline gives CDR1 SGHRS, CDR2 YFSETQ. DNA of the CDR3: TGCGCCAGCAGCTCTCGGACGGGGACTAGCGGTTACCAAGAGACCCAGTACTTC. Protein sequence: CASSSRTGTSGYQETQYF. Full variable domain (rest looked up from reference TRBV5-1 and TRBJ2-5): KAGVTQTPRYLIKTRGQQVTLSCSPISGHRSVSWYQQTPGQGLQFLFEYFSETQRNKGNFPGRFSGRQFSNSRSEMNVSTLELGDSALYLCASSSRTGTSGYQETQYFGPGTRLLVL.